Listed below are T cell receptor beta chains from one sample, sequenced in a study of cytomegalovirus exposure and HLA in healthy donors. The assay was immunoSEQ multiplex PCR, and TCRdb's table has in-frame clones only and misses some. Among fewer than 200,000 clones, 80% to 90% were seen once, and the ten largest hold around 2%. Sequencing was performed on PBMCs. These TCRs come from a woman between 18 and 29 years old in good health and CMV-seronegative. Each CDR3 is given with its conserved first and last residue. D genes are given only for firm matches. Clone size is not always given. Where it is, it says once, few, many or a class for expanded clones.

TGTGCCAGCAGTTACTCGACAGGGGTTGTTGACGGGGAGCTGTTTTTT CASSYSTGVVDGELFF TRBD1 TRBJ2-2 TRBV6-6 NA
TGTGCCAGCAGTTACGCGACAGGATCGACAGATACGCAGTATTTT CASSYATGSTDTQYF NA TRBJ2-3 TRBV6-5 NA
TGTGCCAGTAGTATTGACAGCACCGGGGAGCTGTTTTTT CASSIDSTGELFF NA TRBJ2-2 TRBV19 NA
TGTGCCTGGAGTGTTGTGGGGGGACAGAACTATGGCTACACCTTC CAWSVVGGQNYGYTF TRBD1 TRBJ1-2 TRBV30 few
TGTGCCAGCAGCCCCCTCGACAGGAGCAATCAGCCCCAGCATTTT CASSPLDRSNQPQHF NA TRBJ1-5 TRBV6-1 NA
TGTGCCTGGACCCGGGACAGGGGGAGGGAACTGTTTTTT CAWTRDRGRELFF TRBD1 TRBJ1-4 TRBV30 NA
TGTGCCAGCAGCACCAGGGGATCGGGCCACACCGGGGAGCTGTTTTTT CASSTRGSGHTGELFF NA TRBJ2-2 TRBV11-2 few
TGTGCCAGCAGTCCGACAGGGGAGGCTAATGAAAAACTGTTTTTT CASSPTGEANEKLFF TRBD1 TRBJ1-4 TRBV6-4 NA
TGTGCCTGGACCGTCAGCTCCTATAATTCACCCCTCCACTTT CAWTVSSYNSPLHF NA TRBJ1-6 TRBV30 NA
TGTGCCAGCAGCGTAGGCCTATCGACAGATACGCAGTATTTT CASSVGLSTDTQYF NA TRBJ2-3 TRBV9 NA
TGCGCCAGCAGCCAGGACAGGGCCGGGGAGCTGTTTTTT CASSQDRAGELFF TRBD1 TRBJ2-2 TRBV4-3 NA
TGTGCTAGTGGTTTGGTGGGAGAAGAGACCCAGTACTTC CASGLVGEETQYF NA TRBJ2-5 TRBV12-5 NA
TGTGCCATGTCCCGGGACACCCGACCGTACAACTACGAGCAGTACTTC CAMSRDTRPYNYEQYF NA TRBJ2-7 TRBV10-3 NA
TGTGCCAGCAGACCCGACAGGGACAATCAGCCCCAGCATTTT CASRPDRDNQPQHF TRBD1 TRBJ1-5 TRBV6-5 NA
TGCGCCAGCAGCTTGCCAGGGGGAATTGGGGAGCAGTACTTC CASSLPGGIGEQYF TRBD1 TRBJ2-7 TRBV5-1 NA
TGTGCCAGCAGTTTTCCCCCCCCTTGGGCGGGGAGTTCCTACGAGCAGTACTTC CASSFPPPWAGSSYEQYF NA TRBJ2-7 TRBV27 NA
TGCAGCGTTATAGGGACAGGGGGGCTCTACGAGCAGTACTTC CSVIGTGGLYEQYF TRBD1 TRBJ2-7 TRBV29-1 NA
TGTGCCAGCAGCCCCAGGGGACCCAATGAGCAGTTCTTC CASSPRGPNEQFF NA TRBJ2-1 TRBV11-3 NA
TGTGCCAGCAGCTTAGCGCTTGGGGAGAACTATGGCTACACCTTC CASSLALGENYGYTF NA TRBJ1-2 TRBV11-1 NA
TGTGCCAGCAGCTCCCCCGGGACGGGGGACTACGAGCAGTACTTC CASSSPGTGDYEQYF NA TRBJ2-7 TRBV27 NA
NA CASSSSMSTNEKLFF NA TRBJ1-4 TRBV6-5 NA
TGTGCCAGTAGCCGTGGGACATATGGAAACACCATATATTTT CASSRGTYGNTIYF NA TRBJ1-3 TRBV19 NA
TGTGCCAGCCGGACACCAACCTACGAGCAGTACTTC CASRTPTYEQYF NA TRBJ2-7 TRBV19 NA
TGTGCCAGCAGCTTATCAGGGATTGGGGAGACCCAGTACTTC CASSLSGIGETQYF NA TRBJ2-5 TRBV7-2 NA
TGTGCCAGCAGCGAAGCCGGGACAATTTGGGGAGGCTACACCTTC CASSEAGTIWGGYTF NA TRBJ1-2 TRBV9 NA
TGTGCCAGCAGCCCCCGGTTCTTCACTGAAGCTTTCTTT CASSPRFFTEAFF NA TRBJ1-1 TRBV6-5 NA
TGTGCCAGCAGTGAAGTTGGAGCCTACGAGCAGTACTTC CASSEVGAYEQYF NA TRBJ2-7 TRBV6-1 NA
TGTGCCAGCGGTAACAGCCGGGGCTACGAGCAGTACTTC CASGNSRGYEQYF NA TRBJ2-7 TRBV6-4 NA
TGCGCCAGCAGCCTTTCGACAGGGGGCGGCTCTGGGGCCAACGTCCTGACTTTC CASSLSTGGGSGANVLTF TRBD1 TRBJ2-6 TRBV5-1 NA
TGTGCCAGCAGCATATCCAATCAGCCCCAGCATTTT CASSISNQPQHF NA TRBJ1-5 TRBV7-2 NA
TGCAGCGTGGGACAGGGAGGGGGGGAGCTGTTTTTT CSVGQGGGELFF TRBD1 TRBJ2-2 TRBV29-1 NA
TGCGCCAGCAGCTTGGAGGGGCAGCCCCCCTACGAGCAGTACTTC CASSLEGQPPYEQYF NA TRBJ2-7 TRBV5-1 NA
TGCGCCAGCAGCCAAGGGACGGGGGATCGGGGTGGCTACACCTTC CASSQGTGDRGGYTF NA TRBJ1-2 TRBV4-3 NA
TGTGCCAGCTCGGGACAGCAAGCCTACGAGCAGTACTTC CASSGQQAYEQYF TRBD1 TRBJ2-7 TRBV18 NA
TGTGCCAGCAACCGGGGACAGGGGGACGAGCAGTACTTC CASNRGQGDEQYF TRBD1 TRBJ2-7 TRBV2 NA
TGTGCCAGCAGCCTCGGGTCTTCAGCGAGCTACGAGCAGTACTTC CASSLGSSASYEQYF NA TRBJ2-7 TRBV9 few
TGTGCCAGCAGTGAGCCGGGGACTCGCGCCGGGGAGCTGTTTTTT CASSEPGTRAGELFF NA TRBJ2-2 TRBV25-1 NA
TGTGCCAGCAGCTATAAACCGGGACAGCTCAATCAGCCCCAGCATTTT CASSYKPGQLNQPQHF TRBD1 TRBJ1-5 TRBV2 NA
TGTGCCAGCAGTTTTTCCCCCCCAGGGACTAGCCCCAGGGGGGAGACTGAGCAGTTCTTC CASSFSPPGTSPRGETEQFF TRBD2 TRBJ2-1 TRBV27 NA
TGCGCCAGCAGCTTGCAGGGCCAATTACAAGAGACCCAGTACTTC CASSLQGQLQETQYF NA TRBJ2-5 TRBV5-1 NA
TGTGCCAGCAGCCTCGAGGGAGTCGGGGCGGGGGGGCATTTGGCGGAGCTGTTTTTT CASSLEGVGAGGHLAELFF TRBD2 TRBJ2-2 TRBV9 NA
TGTGCCAGCAGCTATCGGCAGGCCTCCTACGAGCAGTACTTC CASSYRQASYEQYF NA TRBJ2-7 TRBV28 NA
TGTGCCAGCATGGGCGGGAGTAGGACCGGGGAGCTGTTTTTT CASMGGSRTGELFF TRBD2 TRBJ2-2 TRBV27 NA
TGTGCCAGCAGTAACAAACTAGCGGTAACCTACAATGAGCAGTTCTTC CASSNKLAVTYNEQFF TRBD2 TRBJ2-1 TRBV2 NA
TGTGCCAGCAGTTCAACGAGAAGGGACAGCTTACACTATGGCTACACCTTC CASSSTRRDSLHYGYTF TRBD1 TRBJ1-2 TRBV27 NA
TGTGCCAGCACTTTTGCGGGATATAGTGGTGGCTACACCTTC CASTFAGYSGGYTF NA TRBJ1-2 TRBV28 NA
TGCGCCAGCAGCAACCGGGGCTCGGGGGGCTACGAGCAGTACTTC CASSNRGSGGYEQYF TRBD2 TRBJ2-7 TRBV5-1 once
TGTGCCAGCAGTTACGAACTAAGGATGAACACTGAAGCTTTCTTT CASSYELRMNTEAFF NA TRBJ1-1 TRBV6-5 once